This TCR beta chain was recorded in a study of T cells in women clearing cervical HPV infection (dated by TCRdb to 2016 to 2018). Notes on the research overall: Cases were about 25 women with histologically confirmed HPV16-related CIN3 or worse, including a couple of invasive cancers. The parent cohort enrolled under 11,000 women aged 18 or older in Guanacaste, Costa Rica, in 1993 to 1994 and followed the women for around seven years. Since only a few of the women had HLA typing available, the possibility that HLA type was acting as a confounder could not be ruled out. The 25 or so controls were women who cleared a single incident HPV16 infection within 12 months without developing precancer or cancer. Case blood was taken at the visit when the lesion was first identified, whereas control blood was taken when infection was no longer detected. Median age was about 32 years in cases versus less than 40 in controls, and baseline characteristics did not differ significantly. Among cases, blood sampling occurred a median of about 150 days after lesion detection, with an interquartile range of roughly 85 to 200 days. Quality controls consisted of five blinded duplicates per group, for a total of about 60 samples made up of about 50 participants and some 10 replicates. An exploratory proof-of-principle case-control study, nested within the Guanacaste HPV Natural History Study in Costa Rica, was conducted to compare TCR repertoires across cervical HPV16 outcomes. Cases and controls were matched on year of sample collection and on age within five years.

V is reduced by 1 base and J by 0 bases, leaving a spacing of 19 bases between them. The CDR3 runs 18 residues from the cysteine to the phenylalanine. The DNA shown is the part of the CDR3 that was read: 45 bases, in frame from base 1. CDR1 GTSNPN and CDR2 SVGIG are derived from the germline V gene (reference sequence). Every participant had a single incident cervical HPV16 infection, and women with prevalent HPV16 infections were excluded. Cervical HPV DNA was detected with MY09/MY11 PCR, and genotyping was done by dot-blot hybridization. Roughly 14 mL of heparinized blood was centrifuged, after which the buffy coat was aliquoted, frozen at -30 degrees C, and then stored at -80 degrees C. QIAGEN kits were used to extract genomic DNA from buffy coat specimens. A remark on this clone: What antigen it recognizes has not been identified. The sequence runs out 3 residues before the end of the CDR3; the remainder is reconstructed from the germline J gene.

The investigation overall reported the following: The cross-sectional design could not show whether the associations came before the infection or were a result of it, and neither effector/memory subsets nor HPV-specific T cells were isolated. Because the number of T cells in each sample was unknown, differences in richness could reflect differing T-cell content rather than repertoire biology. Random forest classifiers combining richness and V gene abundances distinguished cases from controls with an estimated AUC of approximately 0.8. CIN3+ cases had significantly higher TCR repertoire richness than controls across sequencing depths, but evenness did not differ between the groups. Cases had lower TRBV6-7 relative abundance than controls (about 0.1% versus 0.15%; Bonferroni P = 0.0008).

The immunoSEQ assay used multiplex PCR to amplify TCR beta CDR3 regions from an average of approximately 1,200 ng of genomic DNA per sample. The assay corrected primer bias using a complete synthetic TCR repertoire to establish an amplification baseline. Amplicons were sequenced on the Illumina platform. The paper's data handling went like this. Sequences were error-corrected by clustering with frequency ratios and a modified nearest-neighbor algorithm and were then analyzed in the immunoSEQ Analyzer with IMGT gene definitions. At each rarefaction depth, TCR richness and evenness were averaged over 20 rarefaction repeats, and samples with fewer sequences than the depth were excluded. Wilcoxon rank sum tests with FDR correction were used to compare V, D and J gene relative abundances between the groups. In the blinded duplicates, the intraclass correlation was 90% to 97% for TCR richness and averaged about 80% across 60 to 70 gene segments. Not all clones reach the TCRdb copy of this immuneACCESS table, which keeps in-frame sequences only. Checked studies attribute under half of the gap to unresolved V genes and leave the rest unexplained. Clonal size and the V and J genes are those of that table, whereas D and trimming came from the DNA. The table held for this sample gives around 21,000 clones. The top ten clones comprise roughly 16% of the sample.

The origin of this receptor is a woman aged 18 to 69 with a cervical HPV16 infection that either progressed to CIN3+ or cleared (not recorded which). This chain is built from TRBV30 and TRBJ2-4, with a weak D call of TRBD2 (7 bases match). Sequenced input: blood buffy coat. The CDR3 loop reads CAWSESGRWGQAKNIQYF. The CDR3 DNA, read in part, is TGTGCCTGGAGTGAGTCCGGGAGGTGGGGACAAGCCAAAAACATT.